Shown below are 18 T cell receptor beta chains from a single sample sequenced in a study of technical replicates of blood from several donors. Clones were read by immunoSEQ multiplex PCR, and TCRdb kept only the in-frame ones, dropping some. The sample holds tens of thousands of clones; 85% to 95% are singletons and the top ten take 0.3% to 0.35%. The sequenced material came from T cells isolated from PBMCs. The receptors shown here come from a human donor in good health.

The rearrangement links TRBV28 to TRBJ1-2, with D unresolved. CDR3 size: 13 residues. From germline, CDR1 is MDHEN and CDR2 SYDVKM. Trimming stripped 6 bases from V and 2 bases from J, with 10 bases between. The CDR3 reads CASSPGRNYGYTF. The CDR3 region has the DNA TGTGCCAGCAGCCCAGGCCGGAACTATGGCTACACCTTC.

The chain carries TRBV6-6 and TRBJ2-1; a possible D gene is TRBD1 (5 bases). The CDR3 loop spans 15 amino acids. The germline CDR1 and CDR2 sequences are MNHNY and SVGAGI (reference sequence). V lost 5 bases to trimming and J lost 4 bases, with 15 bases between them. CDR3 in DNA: TGTGCCAGCAGTCGTGGGGCGACCGCTTACAATGAGCAGTTCTTC. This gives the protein CASSRGATAYNEQFF.

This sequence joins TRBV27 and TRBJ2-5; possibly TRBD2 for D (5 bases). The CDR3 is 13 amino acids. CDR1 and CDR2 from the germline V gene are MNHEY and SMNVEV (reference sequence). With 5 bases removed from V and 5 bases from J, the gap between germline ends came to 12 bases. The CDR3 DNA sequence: TGTGCCAGCAGTCTCGGTTGGGAGGAGACCCAGTACTTC. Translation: CASSLGWEETQYF.

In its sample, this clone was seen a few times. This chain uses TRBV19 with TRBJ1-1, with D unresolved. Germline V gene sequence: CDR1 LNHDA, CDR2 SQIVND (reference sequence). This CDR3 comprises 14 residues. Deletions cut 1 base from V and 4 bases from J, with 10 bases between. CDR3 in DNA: TGTGCCAGTAGTATAGGGAGGGTTTTCACTGAAGCTTTCTTT. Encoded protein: CASSIGRVFTEAFF.

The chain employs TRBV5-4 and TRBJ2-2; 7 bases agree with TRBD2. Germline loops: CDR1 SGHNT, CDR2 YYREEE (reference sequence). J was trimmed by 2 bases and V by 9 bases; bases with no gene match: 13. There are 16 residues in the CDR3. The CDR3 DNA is TGTGCCATCGGGGGAGAGCGGGACTTTAACACCGGGGAGCTGTTTTTT. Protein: CAIGGERDFNTGELFF.

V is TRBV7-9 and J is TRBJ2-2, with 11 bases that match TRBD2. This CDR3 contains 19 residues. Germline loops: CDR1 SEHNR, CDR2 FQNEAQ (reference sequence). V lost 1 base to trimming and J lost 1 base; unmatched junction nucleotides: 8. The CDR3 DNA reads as TGTGCCAGCAGCTTAGGGGTACTAGCGGGAGTCATGAACACCGGGGAGCTGTTTTTT. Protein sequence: CASSLGVLAGVMNTGELFF. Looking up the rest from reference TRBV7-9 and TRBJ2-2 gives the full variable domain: DTGVSQNPRHKITKRGQNVTFRCDPISEHNRLYWYRQTLGQGPEFLTYFQNEAQLEKSRLLSDRFSAERPKGSFSTLEIQRTEQGDSAMYLCASSLGVLAGVMNTGELFFGEGSRLTVL.

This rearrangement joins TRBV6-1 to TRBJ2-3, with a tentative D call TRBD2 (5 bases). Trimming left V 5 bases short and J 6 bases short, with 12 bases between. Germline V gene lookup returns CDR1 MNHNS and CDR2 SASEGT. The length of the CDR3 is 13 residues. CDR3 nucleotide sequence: TGTGCCAGCAGTTTTTCGGGATCCGATACGCAGTATTTT. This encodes CASSFSGSDTQYF.

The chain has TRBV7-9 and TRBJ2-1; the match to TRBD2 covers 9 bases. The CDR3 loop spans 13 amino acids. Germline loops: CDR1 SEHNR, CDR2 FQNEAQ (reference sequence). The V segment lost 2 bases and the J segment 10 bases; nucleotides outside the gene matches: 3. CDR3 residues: CASSLWTSVEQFF. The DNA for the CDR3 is TGTGCCAGCAGCTTATGGACTAGCGTCGAGCAGTTCTTC. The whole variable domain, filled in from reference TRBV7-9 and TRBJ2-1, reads DTGVSQNPRHKITKRGQNVTFRCDPISEHNRLYWYRQTLGQGPEFLTYFQNEAQLEKSRLLSDRFSAERPKGSFSTLEIQRTEQGDSAMYLCASSLWTSVEQFFGPGTRLTVL.

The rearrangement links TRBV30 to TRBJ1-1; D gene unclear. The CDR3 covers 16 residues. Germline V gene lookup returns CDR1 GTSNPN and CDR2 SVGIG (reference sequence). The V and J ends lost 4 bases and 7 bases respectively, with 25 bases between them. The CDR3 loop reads CAWNLYGGVPGVEAFF. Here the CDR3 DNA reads TGTGCCTGGAACCTCTATGGTGGAGTACCTGGCGTTGAAGCTTTCTTT.

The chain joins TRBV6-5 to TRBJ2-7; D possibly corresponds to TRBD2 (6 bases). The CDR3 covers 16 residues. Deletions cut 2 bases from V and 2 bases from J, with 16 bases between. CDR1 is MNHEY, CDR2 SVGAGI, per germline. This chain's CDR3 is CASSYTGVRQTYEQYF. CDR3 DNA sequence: TGTGCCAGCAGTTACACGGGGGTTCGGCAGACCTACGAGCAGTACTTC.

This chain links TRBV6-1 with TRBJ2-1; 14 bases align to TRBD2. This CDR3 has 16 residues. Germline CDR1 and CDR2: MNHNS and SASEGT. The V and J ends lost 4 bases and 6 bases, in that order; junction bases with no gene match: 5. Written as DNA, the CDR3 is TGTGCCAGCAGTGCCACCGGGACTAGCGGGAGCAATGAGCAGTTCTTC. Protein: CASSATGTSGSNEQFF.

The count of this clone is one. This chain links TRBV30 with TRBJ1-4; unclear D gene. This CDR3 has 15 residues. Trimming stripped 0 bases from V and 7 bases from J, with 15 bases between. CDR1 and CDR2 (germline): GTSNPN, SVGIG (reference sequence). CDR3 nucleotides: TGTGCCTGGAGTGTTCCTTTCCCCGGCGGTGAAAAACTGTTTTTT. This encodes CAWSVPFPGGEKLFF.

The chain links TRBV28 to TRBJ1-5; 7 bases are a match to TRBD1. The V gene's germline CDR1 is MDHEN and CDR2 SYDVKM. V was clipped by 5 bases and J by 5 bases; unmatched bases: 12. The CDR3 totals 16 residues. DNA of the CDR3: TGTGCCAGCAGTCTGTATACAGGGGCACTAGATCAGCCCCAGCATTTT. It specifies CASSLYTGALDQPQHF.

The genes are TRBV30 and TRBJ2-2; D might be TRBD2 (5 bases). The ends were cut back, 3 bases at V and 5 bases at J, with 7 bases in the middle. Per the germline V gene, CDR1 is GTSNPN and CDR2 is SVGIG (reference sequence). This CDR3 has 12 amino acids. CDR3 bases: TGTGCCTGGAGCCGGACTACCGGGGAGCTGTTTTTT. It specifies CAWSRTTGELFF.

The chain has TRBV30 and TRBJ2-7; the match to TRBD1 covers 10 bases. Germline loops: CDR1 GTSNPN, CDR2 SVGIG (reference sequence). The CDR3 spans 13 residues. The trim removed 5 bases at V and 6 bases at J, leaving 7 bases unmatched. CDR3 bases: TGTGCCTGGTACCCCGACAGGGGGCGCGAGCAGTACTTC. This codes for CAWYPDRGREQYF. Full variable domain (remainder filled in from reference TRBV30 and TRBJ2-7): SQTIHQWPATLVQPVGSPLSLECTVEGTSNPNLYWYRQAAGRGLQLLFYSVGIGQISSEVPQNLSASRPQDRQFILSSKKLLLSDSGFYLCAWYPDRGREQYFGPGTRLTVT.

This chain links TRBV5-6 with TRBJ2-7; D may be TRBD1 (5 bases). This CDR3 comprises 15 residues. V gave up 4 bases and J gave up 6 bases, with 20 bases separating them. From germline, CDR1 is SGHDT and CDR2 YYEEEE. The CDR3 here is CASSRAQVVKGEQYF. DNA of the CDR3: TGTGCCAGCAGCCGGGCACAGGTCGTCAAGGGCGAGCAGTACTTC.

The DNA for the CDR3 is TGTGCCAGCAGCGTAAACCCCGGGACAGGCTACGAGCAGTACTTC. Translating it yields CASSVNPGTGYEQYF. The V gene is TRBV9, the J gene TRBJ2-7; TRBD1 aligns across 8 bases. CDR1 is SGDLS, CDR2 YYNGEE, per germline. The CDR3 consists of 15 residues. Trimming took 1 base from V and 3 from J; bases not matched to a gene: 6.

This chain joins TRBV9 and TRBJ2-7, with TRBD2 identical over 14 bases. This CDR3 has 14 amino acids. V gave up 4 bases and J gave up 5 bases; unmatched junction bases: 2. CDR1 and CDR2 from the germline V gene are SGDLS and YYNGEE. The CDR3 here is CASSPTSGRDEQYF. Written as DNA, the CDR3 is TGTGCCAGCAGCCCGACTAGCGGGAGGGACGAGCAGTACTTC. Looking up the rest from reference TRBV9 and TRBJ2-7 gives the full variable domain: DSGVTQTPKHLITATGQRVTLRCSPRSGDLSVYWYQQSLDQGLQFLIQYYNGEERAKGNILERFSAQQFPDLHSELNLSSLELGDSALYFCASSPTSGRDEQYFGPGTRLTVT.